This TCR beta chain was sequenced in a study of T cells expressing NK-cell markers. The CDR3 covers 20 residues. TCRdb re-called the 5' RACE reads; every CDR3 protein appears as one record, without DNA. The repertoire table contains 350,000 to 450,000 distinct CDR3 sequences. Material for sequencing was blood T cells: a sorted CD56 or NKG2C T cell subset, CD4+ or CD8+ T cells, or bulk PBMC T cells (not recorded which). This TCR was sampled from a man aged 18 to 69 in good health. The chain couples TRBV12-3 or TRBV12-4 to TRBJ2-3; TCRdb proposes TRBD2, but this gene call is untestable without DNA. CDR3: CASSPSPGLAGGQPTDTQYF.